These T cell receptor beta chains were read from a single sample in a study of blood T cells in healthy people across ages. Via MiXCR, TCRdb re-called the 5' RACE reads, giving one row per CDR3 protein. The sample comprises hundreds of thousands of distinct CDR3 sequences, about 62% of which are singletons, and roughly 26% rests with the top ten. Specimen: blood. These receptors all come from a man in his thirties or forties in good health. The CDR3 runs from the conserved cysteine through the conserved F or W. Each record gives: clone size, J gene, CDR3 length, V gene, CDR3 protein. Where a row states a size, it is once, few, many or the class of an expanded clone; other rows omit it.

few TRBJ1-2 15 TRBV7-9 CASSPPGQGNYGYTF
many TRBJ2-7 14 TRBV7-2 CASSAMTTTYEQYF
- TRBJ2-6 17 TRBV6-1 CASTNFGASSGANVLTF
- TRBJ2-3 15 TRBV2 CASTVRTGAGHTQYF
- TRBJ1-2 11 TRBV20-1 CSAPDPNGYTF
few TRBJ2-3 15 TRBV28 CASTHGGAGTDTQYF
- TRBJ1-1 16 TRBV25-1 CASSEVVPDGRTEAFF
- TRBJ2-3 15 TRBV7-9 CASSSRDRDTDTQYF
few TRBJ2-1 14 TRBV18 CASSPRGGNNEQFF
- TRBJ1-5 15 TRBV7-9 CASSPDGTWNQPQHF
- TRBJ2-5 11 TRBV20-1 CSATVQETQYF
- TRBJ1-6 14 TRBV28 CASSLPTEGSPLHF
- TRBJ1-2 15 TRBV27 CASSVGQGGFYGYTF
- TRBJ2-5 14 TRBV12-3/TRBV12-4 CASSLGTFKETQYF
- TRBJ2-7 12 TRBV2 CATLTDSYEQYF
- TRBJ1-1 16 TRBV4-3 CASSQDGRISNTEAFF
few TRBJ2-1 14 TRBV7-2 CASSLLRGWNEQFF
- TRBJ2-5 14 TRBV12-3/TRBV12-4 CASSGTGLRETQYF
- TRBJ2-5 13 TRBV20-1 CSALADLQETQYF
- TRBJ2-1 19 TRBV6-2/TRBV6-3 CASSYQGLAGAPSYNEQFF
- TRBJ1-5 11 TRBV5-1 CASSSRQPQHF
- TRBJ1-5 15 TRBV7-9 CASSPTGNNNQPQHF
- TRBJ2-3 16 TRBV7-2 CASSLESSGGTDTQYF
- TRBJ2-1 17 TRBV7-3 CASSLRTAGGSRNEQFF
- TRBJ2-3 17 TRBV4-2 CASSQDSGAGVSDTQYF
many TRBJ2-7 16 TRBV27 CASSLSLTKTVYEQYF
few TRBJ1-4 12 TRBV7-9 CASTRGYEKLFF
- TRBJ2-3 18 TRBV4-1 CASSLTSGRVLSTDTQYF
- TRBJ2-5 14 TRBV4-1 CASSQVPVGETQYF
- TRBJ2-3 15 TRBV9 CASSGAGGPTDTQYF